This T cell receptor (beta chain) was retrieved from a study of cytomegalovirus exposure and HLA in healthy donors. Assay used: immunoSEQ multiplex PCR; TCRdb lists only in-frame clones, some missing. The repertoire consists of a few hundred thousand clones, with 75% to 95% occurring once and the leading ten covering approximately 1.1%. The V gene's germline CDR1 is MNHEY and CDR2 SVGAGI. This CDR3 comprises 15 residues. Trimming removed 7 bases at V and 4 bases at J, with 19 bases between. The TCR originated in a woman under 30 in good health and CMV-seronegative. The chain combines TRBV6-5 with TRBJ1-2; D unclear. The sample taken for sequencing was PBMCs. The CDR3 sequence is CASTQWAGPLYGYTF. CDR3 in DNA: TGTGCCAGCACTCAATGGGCAGGCCCTCTCTATGGCTACACCTTC.